The clone carrying this T cell receptor beta chain came up a few times. Its antigen is currently unknown. The data were obtained in a study of T cell repertoires in cytomegalovirus infection. At the level of the study: Newly reported HLA-C-restricted and thoroughly characterized HLA-B-restricted CMV epitopes were employed. Public TCR beta signatures provided an indication of both CMV infection and a matching HLA type.

The V end was cut by 5 bases, the J end by 5 bases, with 15 bases between. This CDR3 region has 15 residues. Germline assignment: CDR1 SGHVS and CDR2 FNYEAQ. Study findings and constraints: Based on cumulative public TCR beta family frequency, carriers of CMV plus the relevant HLA were identified. CMV-specific HLA-C-restricted TCR beta clonotypes dominated the ex vivo response.

TCRdb processed the reads anew with MiXCR; each CDR3 protein has one entry. The table records approximately 1,000,000 distinct CDR3 sequences, around 30% of them present only once. Here the sequenced sample was cultured CD8+ T cells from PBMCs, taken from culture after CMV antigen stimulation. The rearrangement uses TRBV7-6 and TRBJ2-2, with TRBD2 as a possible D gene (5 bases). The sequence derives from a human donor in good health (CMV status not recorded). Some clones in this sample may be carry-over from other donors' samples. In DNA form, the CDR3 reads TGTGCCAGCAGCCCCGGAGGCTACGGGACCGGGGAGCTGTTTTTT. Its translation is CASSPGGYGTGELFF.